The rows below give T cell receptor beta chains drawn from one sample of a study of radiotherapy plus CTLA-4 blockade in lung cancer. The assay was immunoSEQ multiplex PCR, and TCRdb's table has in-frame clones only and misses some. The sample lists roughly 59,000 clones; approximately 68% were seen once. The source was peripheral blood, collected from a patient treated with radiotherapy plus ipilimumab. Every receptor here comes from a human donor with non-small cell lung cancer whose response to radiotherapy plus ipilimumab could not be evaluated. The CDR3 runs from the conserved cysteine through the conserved F or W. The order of the fields is D gene, J gene, V gene, clone size, CDR3 protein, CDR3 DNA. D genes are given only for firm matches. Expanded clones are given a class, and other clones once, few, many or no size at all.

TRBD1	TRBJ2-7	TRBV6-5	few	CASSYGQANYEQYF	TGTGCCAGCAGTTACGGACAGGCGAACTACGAGCAGTACTTC
TRBD1	TRBJ2-4	TRBV4-3	-	CASSPGQAVNIQYF	TGCGCCAGCAGCCCGGGACAGGCGGTAAACATTCAGTACTTC
-	TRBJ1-2	TRBV19	-	CASSIGGGASYTF	TGTGCCAGTAGTATAGGTGGCGGCGCGAGCTACACCTTC
-	TRBJ1-3	TRBV6-1	-	CASSEARTVHRNTIYF	TGTGCCAGCAGTGAAGCGAGGACAGTGCATAGAAACACCATATATTTT
TRBD2	TRBJ2-3	TRBV5-1	once	CASSYSGTSGILDTQYF	TGCGCCAGCAGTTATTCCGGGACTAGCGGGATTTTGGATACGCAGTATTTT
TRBD2	TRBJ2-3	TRBV9	-	CASSVAGRGATDTQYF	TGTGCCAGCAGCGTAGCTGGGCGGGGGGCCACAGATACGCAGTATTTT
TRBD1	TRBJ2-5	TRBV27	-	CASRKNRGGETQYF	TGTGCCAGCAGAAAGAACAGGGGCGGAGAGACCCAGTACTTC
TRBD2	TRBJ2-5	TRBV5-1	-	CASSLAAGGPRETQYF	TGCGCCAGCAGCTTGGCAGCGGGAGGGCCGAGAGAGACCCAGTACTTC
-	TRBJ2-3	TRBV28	-	CASRASGGLSDTQYF	TGTGCCAGCAGAGCGAGTGGGGGCCTCTCAGATACGCAGTATTTT
TRBD1	TRBJ2-7	TRBV2	-	CASSGGQGVSYEQYF	TGTGCCAGCAGTGGAGGACAGGGGGTCTCCTACGAGCAGTACTTC
-	TRBJ1-6	TRBV30	-	CAWSVRPTGRNNSPLHF	TGTGCCTGGAGTGTACGCCCCACAGGGCGCAATAATTCACCCCTCCACTTT
TRBD2	TRBJ2-7	TRBV5-4	-	CASSLRLAGTYEQYF	TGTGCCAGCAGCTTACGACTAGCGGGAACCTACGAGCAGTACTTC
TRBD1	TRBJ1-5	TRBV9	once	CASSPVRGLRNQPQHF	TGTGCCAGCAGCCCAGTCAGGGGGTTGCGCAATCAGCCCCAGCATTTT
-	TRBJ1-1	TRBV2	-	CASSENRGTTGEAFF	TGTGCCAGCAGTGAAAATCGGGGTACGACAGGTGAAGCTTTCTTT
-	TRBJ2-2	TRBV5-1	-	CASSEIIIQYTGELFF	TGCGCCAGCAGCGAAATAATCATACAGTACACCGGGGAGCTGTTTTTT
-	TRBJ1-1	TRBV18	-	CASSLRGHLNTEAFF	TGTGCCAGCTCCCTAAGGGGACACCTGAACACTGAAGCTTTCTTT
-	TRBJ2-2	TRBV27	-	CASCAGPNTGELFF	TGTGCCAGCTGTGCGGGACCTAACACCGGGGAGCTGTTTTTT
TRBD2	TRBJ2-7	TRBV7-2	-	CASSFSTSGGGEQYF	TGTGCCAGCAGCTTCTCGACTAGCGGGGGAGGCGAGCAGTACTTC
-	TRBJ2-3	TRBV5-8	-	CASSLTASITDTQYF	TGTGCCAGCAGCTTGACTGCTTCTATCACAGATACGCAGTATTTT
TRBD1	TRBJ2-7	TRBV2	-	CASSEAGQGPSYEQYF	TGTGCCAGCAGTGAAGCGGGACAGGGGCCCTCCTACGAGCAGTACTTC
TRBD1	TRBJ2-7	TRBV27	-	CASSPGTGRSYEQYF	TGTGCCAGCAGCCCCGGGACAGGGAGATCCTACGAGCAGTACTTC
TRBD2	TRBJ2-7	TRBV4-3	few	CASSQALAGGLSSYEQYF	TGCGCCAGCAGCCAGGCGTTAGCGGGGGGCCTTAGCTCCTACGAGCAGTACTTC
-	TRBJ1-4	TRBV19	few	CASTERQVLFF	TGTGCCAGTACCGAACGACAGGTCTTGTTTTTT
-	TRBJ2-3	TRBV27	-	CASSDFYRTDTQYF	TGTGCCAGCAGCGACTTTTACCGGACAGATACGCAGTATTTT
TRBD1	TRBJ2-1	TRBV5-8	once	CASSLYKGGTDEQFF	TGTGCCAGCAGCTTGTATAAAGGGGGCACGGATGAGCAGTTCTTC
TRBD1	TRBJ1-1	TRBV5-1	-	CASSLAYSVGGQGFMNTEAFF	TGCGCCAGCAGCTTGGCCTATTCAGTTGGGGGACAGGGGTTTATGAACACTGAAGCTTTCTTT
-	TRBJ1-1	TRBV6-6	-	CASSHPRDRTEAFF	TGTGCCAGCAGTCACCCCAGGGATCGGACTGAAGCTTTCTTT
-	TRBJ2-5	TRBV5-1	few	CASSTPGSQETQYF	TGCGCCAGCAGCACCCCGGGTTCTCAAGAGACCCAGTACTTC